This T cell receptor (beta chain) was sequenced in a study of shared clonotypes between healthy human individuals. A remark on this clone: Its target is unknown.

The study's findings and limits: Shared across a handful of donors were around 4.7% of the naive CD4 clonotypes.

Assay: immunoSEQ multiplex PCR; the TCRdb copy retains only in-frame clones and omits some. The sample carries 980,000 or so clones, roughly 72% recorded once. The length of the CDR3 is 14 residues. The germline V gene encodes CDR1 MDHEN and CDR2 SYDVKM. The germline V and J ends were trimmed by 2 bases and 3 bases, with 10 bases remaining between them. The sequenced sample was memory CD4+ T cells sorted from blood. As for subset: CD45RA-negative fraction. The sequence came from a man between 18 and 35 years old in good health. This sequence joins TRBV28 and TRBJ1-1; no reliable D call. For the CDR3, the DNA is TGTGCCAGCAGTTTACCCGGACTGTACACTGAAGCTTTCTTT. The encoded protein is CASSLPGLYTEAFF.